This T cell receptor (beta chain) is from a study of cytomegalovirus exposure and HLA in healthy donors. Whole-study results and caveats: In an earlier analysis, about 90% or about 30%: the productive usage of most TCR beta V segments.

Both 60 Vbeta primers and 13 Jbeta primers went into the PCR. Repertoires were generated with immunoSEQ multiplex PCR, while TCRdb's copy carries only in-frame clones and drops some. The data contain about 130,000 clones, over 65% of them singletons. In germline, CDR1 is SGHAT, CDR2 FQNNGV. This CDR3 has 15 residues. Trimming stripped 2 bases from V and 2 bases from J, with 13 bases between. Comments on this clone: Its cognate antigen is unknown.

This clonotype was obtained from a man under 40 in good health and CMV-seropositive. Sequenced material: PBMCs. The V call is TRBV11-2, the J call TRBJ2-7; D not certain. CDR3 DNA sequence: TGTGCCAGCAGCTTATTTGGCGTAGACACCTACGAGCAGTACTTC. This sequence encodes CASSLFGVDTYEQYF.